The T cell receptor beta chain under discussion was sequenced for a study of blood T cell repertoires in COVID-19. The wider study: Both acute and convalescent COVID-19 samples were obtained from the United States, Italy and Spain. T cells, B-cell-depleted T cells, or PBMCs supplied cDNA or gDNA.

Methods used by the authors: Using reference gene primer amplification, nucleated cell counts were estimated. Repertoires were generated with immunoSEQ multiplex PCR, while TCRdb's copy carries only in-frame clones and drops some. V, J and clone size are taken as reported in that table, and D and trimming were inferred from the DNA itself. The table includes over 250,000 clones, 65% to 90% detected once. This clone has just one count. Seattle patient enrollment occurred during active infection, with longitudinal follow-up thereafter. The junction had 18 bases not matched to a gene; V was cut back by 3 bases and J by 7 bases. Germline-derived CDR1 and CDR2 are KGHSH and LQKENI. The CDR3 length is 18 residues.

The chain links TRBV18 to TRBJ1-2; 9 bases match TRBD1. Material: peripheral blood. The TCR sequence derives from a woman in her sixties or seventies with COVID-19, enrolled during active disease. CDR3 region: CASSPTGGSFGPKSGYTF. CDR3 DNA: TGTGCCAGCTCACCGACAGGGGGTTCATTTGGTCCCAAGTCTGGCTACACCTTC.